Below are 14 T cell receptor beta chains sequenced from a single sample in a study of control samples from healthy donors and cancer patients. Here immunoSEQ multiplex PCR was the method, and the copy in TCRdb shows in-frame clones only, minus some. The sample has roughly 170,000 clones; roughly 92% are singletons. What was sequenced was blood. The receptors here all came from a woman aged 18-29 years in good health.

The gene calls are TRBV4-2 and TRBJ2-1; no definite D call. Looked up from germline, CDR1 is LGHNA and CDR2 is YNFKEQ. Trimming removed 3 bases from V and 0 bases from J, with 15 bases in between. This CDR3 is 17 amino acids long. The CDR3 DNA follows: TGTGCCAGCAGCCAGTACAGTAACCCGAGCTCCTACAATGAGCAGTTCTTC. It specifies CASSQYSNPSSYNEQFF.

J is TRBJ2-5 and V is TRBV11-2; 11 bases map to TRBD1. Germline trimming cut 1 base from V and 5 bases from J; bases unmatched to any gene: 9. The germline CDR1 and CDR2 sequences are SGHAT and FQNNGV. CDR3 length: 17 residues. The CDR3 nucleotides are TGTGCCAGCAGCTTAGTCCGGACAGGGGGCTTCGGGGAGACCCAGTACTTC. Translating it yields CASSLVRTGGFGETQYF.

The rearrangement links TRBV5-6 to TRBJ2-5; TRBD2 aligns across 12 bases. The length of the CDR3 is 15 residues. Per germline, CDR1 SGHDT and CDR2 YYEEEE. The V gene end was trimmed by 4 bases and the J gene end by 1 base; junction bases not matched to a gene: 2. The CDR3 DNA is TGTGCCAGCAGCCGGACTAGCGGGACCCAAGAGACCCAGTACTTC. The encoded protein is CASSRTSGTQETQYF. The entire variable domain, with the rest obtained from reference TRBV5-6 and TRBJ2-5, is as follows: DAGVTQSPTHLIKTRGQQVTLRCSPKSGHDTVSWYQQALGQGPQFIFQYYEEEERQRGNFPDRFSGHQFPNYSSELNVNALLLGDSALYLCASSRTSGTQETQYFGPGTRLLVL.

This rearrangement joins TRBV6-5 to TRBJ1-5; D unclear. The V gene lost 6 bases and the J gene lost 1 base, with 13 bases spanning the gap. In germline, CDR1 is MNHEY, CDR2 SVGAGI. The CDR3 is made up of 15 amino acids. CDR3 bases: TGTGCCAGCAGCCAGGTACCCAAGAGCAATCAGCCCCAGCATTTT. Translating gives CASSQVPKSNQPQHF.

The CDR3 DNA reads TGTGCCAGCAGTTTGAGTGGGAGTGTGTATAGCAATCAGCCCCAGCATTTT. The encoded protein is CASSLSGSVYSNQPQHF. The rearrangement links TRBV27 to TRBJ1-5; unclear D gene. V was clipped by 3 bases and J by 0 bases, with 15 bases between them. The CDR3 extends over 17 amino acids. Germline V CDR1 and CDR2: MNHEY, SMNVEV (reference sequence).

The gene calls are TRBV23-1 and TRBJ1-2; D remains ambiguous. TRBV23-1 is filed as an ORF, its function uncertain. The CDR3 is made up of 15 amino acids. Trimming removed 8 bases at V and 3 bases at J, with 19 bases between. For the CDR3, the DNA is TGCGCCAGCTCCTCGAGGGTACTCCAAGACTATGGCTACACCTTC. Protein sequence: CASSSRVLQDYGYTF.

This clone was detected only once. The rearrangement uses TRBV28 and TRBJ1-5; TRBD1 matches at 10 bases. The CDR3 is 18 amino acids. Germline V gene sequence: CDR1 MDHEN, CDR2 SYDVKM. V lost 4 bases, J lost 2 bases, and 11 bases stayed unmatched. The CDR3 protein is CASSSKGQGLRGNQPQHF. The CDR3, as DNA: TGTGCCAGCAGTTCAAAGGGACAGGGGCTTAGGGGCAATCAGCCCCAGCATTTT.

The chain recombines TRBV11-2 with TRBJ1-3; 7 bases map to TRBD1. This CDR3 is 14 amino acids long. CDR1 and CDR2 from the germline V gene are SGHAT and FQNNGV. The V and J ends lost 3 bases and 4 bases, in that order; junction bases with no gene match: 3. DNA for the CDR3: TGTGCCAGCAGCTTTACAGGGGCCGGAAACACCATATATTTT. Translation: CASSFTGAGNTIYF. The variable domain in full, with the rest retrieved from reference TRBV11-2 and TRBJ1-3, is EAGVAQSPRYKIIEKRQSVAFWCNPISGHATLYWYQQILGQGPKLLIQFQNNGVVDDSQLPKDRFSAERLKGVDSTLKIQPAKLEDSAVYLCASSFTGAGNTIYFGEGSWLTVV.

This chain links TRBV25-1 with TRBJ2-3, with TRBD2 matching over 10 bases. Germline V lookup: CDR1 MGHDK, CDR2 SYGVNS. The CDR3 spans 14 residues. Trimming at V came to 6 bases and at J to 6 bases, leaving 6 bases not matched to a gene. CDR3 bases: TGTGCCAGCAGCCCAGCGGGGGGGCGGGATACGCAGTATTTT. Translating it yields CASSPAGGRDTQYF. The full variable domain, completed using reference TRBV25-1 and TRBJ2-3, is EADIYQTPRYLVIGTGKKITLECSQTMGHDKMYWYQQDPGMELHLIHYSYGVNSTEKGDLSSESTVSRIRTEHFPLTLESARPSHTSQYLCASSPAGGRDTQYFGPGTRLTVL.

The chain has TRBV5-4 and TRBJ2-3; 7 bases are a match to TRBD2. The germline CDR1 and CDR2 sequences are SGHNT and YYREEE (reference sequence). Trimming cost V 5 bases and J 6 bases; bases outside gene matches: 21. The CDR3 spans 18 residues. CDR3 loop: CASSPNAGGLGGTDTQYF. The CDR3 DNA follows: TGTGCCAGCAGTCCAAATGCCGGTGGGCTCGGGGGGACTGATACGCAGTATTTT.

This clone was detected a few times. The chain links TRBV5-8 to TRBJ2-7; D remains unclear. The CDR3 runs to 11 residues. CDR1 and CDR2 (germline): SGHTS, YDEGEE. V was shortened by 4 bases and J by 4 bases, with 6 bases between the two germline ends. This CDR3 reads CASSPLYEQYF. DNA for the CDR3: TGTGCCAGCAGCCCCTTGTACGAGCAGTACTTC. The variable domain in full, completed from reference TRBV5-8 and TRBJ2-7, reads EAGVTQSPTHLIKTRGQQATLRCSPISGHTSVYWYQQALGLGLQFLLWYDEGEERNRGNFPPRFSGRQFPNYSSELNVNALELEDSALYLCASSPLYEQYFGPGTRLTVT.

The CDR3 sequence is CASNPGYTQYF. In DNA, the CDR3 is TGTGCCAGCAATCCGGGATATACGCAGTATTTT. This sequence joins TRBV6-6 and TRBJ2-3; D is possibly TRBD2 (5 bases). In germline, CDR1 is MNHNY, CDR2 SVGAGI (reference sequence). V lost 7 bases and J lost 7, with 9 bases in between. The CDR3 has 11 amino acids.

Here the CDR3 DNA reads TGTGCCAGCAGCCTCACGGGAGTGAGGGCCGACACTGAAGCTTTCTTT. Translating it yields CASSLTGVRADTEAFF. The genes are TRBV28 and TRBJ1-1, with no clear D. Deletions cut 6 bases from V and 3 bases from J, with 20 bases between. This CDR3 contains 16 residues. The germline V gene encodes CDR1 MDHEN and CDR2 SYDVKM.

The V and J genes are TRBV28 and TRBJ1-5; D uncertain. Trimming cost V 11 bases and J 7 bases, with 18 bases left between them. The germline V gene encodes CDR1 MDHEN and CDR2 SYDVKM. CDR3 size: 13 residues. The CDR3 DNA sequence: TGTGCCCACTGCGGCTTGAAGGGCCAGCCCCAGCATTTT. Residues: CAHCGLKGQPQHF.